The T cell receptor (beta chain) described here comes from a study of tumor-infiltrating lymphocytes in localized non-small cell lung cancer. In its sample, this clone was seen a few times. The table came from immunoSEQ multiplex PCR; TCRdb's copy has only in-frame clones and leaves some out. The repertoire holds about 16,000 clones, with around three quarters as singletons. Trimming stripped 3 bases from V and 11 bases from J, with 25 bases between. The CDR3 sequence is 16 residues long. The germline CDR1 and CDR2 sequences are MDHEN and SYDVKM. This TCR derives from a human donor with non-small cell lung cancer. Material: lung tumor tissue. V and J are TRBV28 and TRBJ2-5; D is possibly TRBD1 (6 bases). The CDR3: CASSFLPRWGRYGQYF. The CDR3 coding sequence is TGTGCCAGCAGTTTCCTCCCTAGGTGGGGGCGGTACGGGCAGTACTTC.